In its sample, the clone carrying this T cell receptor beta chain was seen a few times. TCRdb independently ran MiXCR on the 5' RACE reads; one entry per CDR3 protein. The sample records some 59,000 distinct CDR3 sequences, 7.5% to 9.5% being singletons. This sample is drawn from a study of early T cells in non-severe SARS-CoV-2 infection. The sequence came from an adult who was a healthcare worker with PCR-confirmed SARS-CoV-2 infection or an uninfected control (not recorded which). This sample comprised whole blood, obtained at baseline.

The CDR3: CAITEGYNEQFF. The CDR3 DNA reads as TGTGCCATAACGGAGGGGTACAATGAGCAGTTCTTC. This chain uses TRBV6-4 with TRBJ2-1; TRBD2 might be the D (6 bases). CDR1 and CDR2 from the germline V gene are MRHNA and SNTAGT. The CDR3 totals 12 residues. V was cut by 10 bases and J by 4 bases, with 11 bases left in between.